This T cell receptor beta chain was recorded in a study of siplizumab effects on memory and regulatory T cells. Study-wide results and limits: In siplizumab cultures, the suppressive function of proliferating Tregs remained unconfirmed. Major contributors to the alloresponse seemed to be naive T cells, which also appeared more diverse than memory cells.

This CDR3 contains 14 residues. The germline gives CDR1 LNHDA, CDR2 SQIVND (reference sequence). Trimming cost V 5 bases and J 7 bases, with 17 bases left between them. Comments on this clone: Its target is unknown.

Per individual sample, 85,000 to 100,000 TCR templates were assayed. TCRdb keeps only in-frame clones here, not all; method: immunoSEQ multiplex PCR. Among approximately 100,000 clones, about 90% were seen once, and the ten largest hold about 2.6%. The specimen was CD4+ T cells sorted from blood. The chain combines TRBV19 with TRBJ1-2; tentative D call: TRBD1 (5 bases). The origin of this receptor is a human donor in good health. Some clones in this sample may be carry-over from other donors' samples. CDR3 sequence (DNA): TGTGCCAGTAGTCCGCGGGACGGCTTCGTTGGCTACACCTTC. Translating gives CASSPRDGFVGYTF.